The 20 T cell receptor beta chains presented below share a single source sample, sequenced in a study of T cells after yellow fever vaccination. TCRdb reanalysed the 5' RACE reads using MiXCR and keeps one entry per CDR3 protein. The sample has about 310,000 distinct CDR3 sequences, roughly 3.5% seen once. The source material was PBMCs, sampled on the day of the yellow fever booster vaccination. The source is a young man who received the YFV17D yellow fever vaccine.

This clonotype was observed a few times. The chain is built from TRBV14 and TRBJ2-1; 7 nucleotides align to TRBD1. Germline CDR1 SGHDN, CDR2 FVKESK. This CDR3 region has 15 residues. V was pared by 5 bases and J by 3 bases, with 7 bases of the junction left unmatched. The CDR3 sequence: CASSLQGSGYNEQFF. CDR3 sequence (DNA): TGTGCCAGCAGCTTACAGGGGAGTGGCTACAATGAGCAGTTCTTC.

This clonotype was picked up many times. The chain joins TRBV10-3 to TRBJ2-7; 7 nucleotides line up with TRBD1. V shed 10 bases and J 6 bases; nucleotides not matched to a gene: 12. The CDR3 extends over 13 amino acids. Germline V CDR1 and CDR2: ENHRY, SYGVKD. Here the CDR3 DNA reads TGTGCCAGATCCGACAGGGCTGGAGGCGAGCAGTACGTC. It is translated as CARSDRAGGEQYV.

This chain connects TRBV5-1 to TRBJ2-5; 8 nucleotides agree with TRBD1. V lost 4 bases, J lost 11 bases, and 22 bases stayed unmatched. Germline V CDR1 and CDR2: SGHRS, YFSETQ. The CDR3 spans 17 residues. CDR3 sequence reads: CASSRPTGVRTAAPQYF. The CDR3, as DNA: TGCGCCAGCAGCCGGCCGACAGGGGTTAGAACTGCGGCTCCACAGTACTTC.

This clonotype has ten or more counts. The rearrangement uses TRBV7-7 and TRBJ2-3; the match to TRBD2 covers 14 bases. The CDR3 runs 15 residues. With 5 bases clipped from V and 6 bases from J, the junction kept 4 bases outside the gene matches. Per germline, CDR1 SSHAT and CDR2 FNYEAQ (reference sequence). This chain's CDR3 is CASSPGLAGVDTQYF. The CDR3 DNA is TGTGCCAGCAGCCCGGGACTAGCGGGGGTGGATACGCAGTATTTT.

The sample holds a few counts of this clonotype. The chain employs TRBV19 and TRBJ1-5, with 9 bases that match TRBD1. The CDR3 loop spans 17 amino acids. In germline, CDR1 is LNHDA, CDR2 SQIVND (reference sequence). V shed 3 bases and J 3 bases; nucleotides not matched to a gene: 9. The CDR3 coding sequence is TGTGCCAGTAGTATTTCCCCAGGACAGGGGTCCAATCAGCCCCAGCATTTT. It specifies CASSISPGQGSNQPQHF.

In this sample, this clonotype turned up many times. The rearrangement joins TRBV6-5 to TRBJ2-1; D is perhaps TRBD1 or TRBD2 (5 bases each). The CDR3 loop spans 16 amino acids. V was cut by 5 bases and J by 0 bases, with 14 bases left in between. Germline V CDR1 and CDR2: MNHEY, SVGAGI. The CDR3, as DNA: TGTGCCAGCAGTGTACTGACAGCGGTCTCCTACAATGAGCAGTTCTTC. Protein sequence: CASSVLTAVSYNEQFF.

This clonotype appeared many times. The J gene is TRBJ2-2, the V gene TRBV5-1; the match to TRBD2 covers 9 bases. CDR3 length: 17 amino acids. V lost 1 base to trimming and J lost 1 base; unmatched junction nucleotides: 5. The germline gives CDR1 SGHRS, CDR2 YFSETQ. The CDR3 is CASSLSALAGNTGELFF. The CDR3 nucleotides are TGCGCCAGCAGCTTGTCGGCACTAGCGGGGAACACCGGGGAGCTGTTTTTT.

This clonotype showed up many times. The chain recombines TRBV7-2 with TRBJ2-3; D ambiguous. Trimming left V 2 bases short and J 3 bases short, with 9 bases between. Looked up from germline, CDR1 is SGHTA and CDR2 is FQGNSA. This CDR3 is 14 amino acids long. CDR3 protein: CASSLRARTDTQYF. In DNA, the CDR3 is TGTGCCAGCAGCTTACGGGCTAGGACAGATACGCAGTATTTT.

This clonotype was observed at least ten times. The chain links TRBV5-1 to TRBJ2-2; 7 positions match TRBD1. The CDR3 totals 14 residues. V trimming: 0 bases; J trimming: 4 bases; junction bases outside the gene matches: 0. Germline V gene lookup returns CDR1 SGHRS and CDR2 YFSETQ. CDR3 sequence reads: CASSLGQGTGELFF. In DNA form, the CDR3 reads TGCGCCAGCAGCTTGGGACAGGGCACCGGGGAGCTGTTTTTT.

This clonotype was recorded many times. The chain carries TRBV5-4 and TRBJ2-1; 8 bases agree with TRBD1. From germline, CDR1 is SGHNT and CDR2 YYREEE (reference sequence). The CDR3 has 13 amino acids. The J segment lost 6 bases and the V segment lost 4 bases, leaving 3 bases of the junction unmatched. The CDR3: CASSPDRANEQFF. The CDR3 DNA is TGTGCCAGCAGCCCGGACAGGGCCAATGAGCAGTTCTTC.

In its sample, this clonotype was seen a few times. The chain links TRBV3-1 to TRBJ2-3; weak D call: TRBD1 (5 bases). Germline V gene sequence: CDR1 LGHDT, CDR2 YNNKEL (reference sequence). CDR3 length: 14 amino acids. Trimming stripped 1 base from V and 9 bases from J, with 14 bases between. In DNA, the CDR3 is TGTGCCAGCAGCCAAGGTGTCATGAGACAGACGCAGTATTTT. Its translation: CASSQGVMRQTQYF.

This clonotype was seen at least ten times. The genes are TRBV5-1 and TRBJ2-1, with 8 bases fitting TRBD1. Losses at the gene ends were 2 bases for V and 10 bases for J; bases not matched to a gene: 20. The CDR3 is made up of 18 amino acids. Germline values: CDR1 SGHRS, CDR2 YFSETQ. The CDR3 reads CASSFRGRDRGLLGEQFF. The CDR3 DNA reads TGCGCCAGCAGCTTCAGGGGGCGCGACCGGGGGCTCCTTGGAGAGCAGTTCTTC.

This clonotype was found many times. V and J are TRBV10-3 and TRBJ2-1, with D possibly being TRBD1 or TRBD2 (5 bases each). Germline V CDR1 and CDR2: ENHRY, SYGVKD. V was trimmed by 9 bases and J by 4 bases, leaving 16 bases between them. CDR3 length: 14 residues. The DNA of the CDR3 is TGTGCCATTACCCGGGACGGAGTTTACAATGAGCAGTTCTTC. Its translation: CAITRDGVYNEQFF.

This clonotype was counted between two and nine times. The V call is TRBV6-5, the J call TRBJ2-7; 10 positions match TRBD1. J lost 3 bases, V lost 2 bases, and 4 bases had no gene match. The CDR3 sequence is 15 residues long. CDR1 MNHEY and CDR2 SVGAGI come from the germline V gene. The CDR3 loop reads CASSYGTGELYEQYV. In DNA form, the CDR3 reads TGTGCCAGCAGTTACGGGACAGGGGAACTCTACGAGCAGTACGTC.

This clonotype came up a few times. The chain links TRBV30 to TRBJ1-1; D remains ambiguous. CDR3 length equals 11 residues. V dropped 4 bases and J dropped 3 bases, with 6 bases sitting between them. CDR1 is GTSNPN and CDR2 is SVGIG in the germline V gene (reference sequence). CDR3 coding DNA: TGTGCCTGGATAAGGGACACTGAAGCTTTCTTT. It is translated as CAWIRDTEAFF.

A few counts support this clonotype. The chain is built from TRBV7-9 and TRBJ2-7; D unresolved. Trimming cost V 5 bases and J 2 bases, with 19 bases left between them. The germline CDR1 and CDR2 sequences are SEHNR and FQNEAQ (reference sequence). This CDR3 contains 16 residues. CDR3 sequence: CASSPVSVWGTYEQYF. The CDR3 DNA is TGTGCCAGCAGCCCTGTTTCCGTTTGGGGTACCTACGAGCAGTACTTC.

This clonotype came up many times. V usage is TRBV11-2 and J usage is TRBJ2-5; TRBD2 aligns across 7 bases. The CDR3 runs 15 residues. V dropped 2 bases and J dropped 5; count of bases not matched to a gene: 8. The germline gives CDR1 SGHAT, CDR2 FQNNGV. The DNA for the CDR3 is TGTGCCAGCAGCTTAAGACTAGCAGAAAGGGAGACCCAGTACTTC. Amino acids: CASSLRLAERETQYF.

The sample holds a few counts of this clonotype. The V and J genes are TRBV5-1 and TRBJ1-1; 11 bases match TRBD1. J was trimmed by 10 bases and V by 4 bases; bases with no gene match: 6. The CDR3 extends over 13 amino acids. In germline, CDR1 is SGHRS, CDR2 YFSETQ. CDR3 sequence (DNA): TGCGCCAGCAGCGGGGGACAGGGGGTTTCAGCTTTCTTT. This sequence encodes CASSGGQGVSAFF. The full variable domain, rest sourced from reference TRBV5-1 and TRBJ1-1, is KAGVTQTPRYLIKTRGQQVTLSCSPISGHRSVSWYQQTPGQGLQFLFEYFSETQRNKGNFPGRFSGRQFSNSRSEMNVSTLELGDSALYLCASSGGQGVSAFFGQGTRLTVV.

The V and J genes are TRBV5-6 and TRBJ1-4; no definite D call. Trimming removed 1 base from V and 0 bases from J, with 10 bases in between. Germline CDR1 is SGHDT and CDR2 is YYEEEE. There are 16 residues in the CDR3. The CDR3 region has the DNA TGTGCCAGCAGCTTGCCACGAGCTACAACTAATGAAAAACTGTTTTTT. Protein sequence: CASSLPRATTNEKLFF.

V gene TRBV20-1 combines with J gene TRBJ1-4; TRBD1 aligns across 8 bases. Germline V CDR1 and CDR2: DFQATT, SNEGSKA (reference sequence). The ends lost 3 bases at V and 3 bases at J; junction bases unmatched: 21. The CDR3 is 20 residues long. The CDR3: CSASSLGSRRQGASNEKLFF. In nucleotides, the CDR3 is TGCAGTGCTAGCAGTCTCGGTTCTCGGCGGCAGGGGGCGTCTAATGAAAAACTGTTTTTT.